The text below deals with one T cell receptor beta chain. This entry comes from a study of blood T cell repertoires in COVID-19. Looking at the study overall: T cells, B-cell-depleted T cells, or PBMCs provided the cDNA or gDNA that served as material.

In the original processing: Scientists estimated how many nucleated cells there were by amplifying reference gene primers. Assay used: immunoSEQ multiplex PCR; TCRdb lists only in-frame clones, some missing. The V and J calls and clone size were taken over from that table, and D and trimming were inferred from the DNA. The data hold roughly 74,000 clones, with roughly 88% observed a single time. The length of the CDR3 is 16 residues. Between the trimmed V and J ends, which lost 5 bases and 4 bases, there was a span of 18 bases. Looked up from germline, CDR1 is SGHNT and CDR2 is YENEEA. The gene calls are TRBV11-3 and TRBJ1-3, with TRBD1 as a possible D gene (5 bases). Sample: peripheral blood. The source of this sequence is a woman aged 80 or over with active or convalescent COVID-19. The CDR3 nucleotides read TGTGCCAGCAGCGAAAACAGGATTGGAGGGGGAAACACCATATATTTT. It yields the protein CASSENRIGGGNTIYF.